The rows below give T cell receptor beta chains drawn from one sample of a study of blood T cell repertoires in COVID-19. TCRdb keeps only in-frame clones here, not all; method: immunoSEQ multiplex PCR. The sample contains about 210,000 clones, 87% of which appear only once. Material for sequencing was PBMCs or T cells enriched from blood (not recorded which). These receptor sequences come from a man aged 18 to 30 with acute COVID-19. Each CDR3 is given with its conserved first and last residue. D genes are given only for firm matches. Clone size is shown for a subset of rows, as once, few, many or a class of expanded clone.

V	D	J	size	CDR3	DNA
TRBV29-1	TRBD1	TRBJ1-1	-	CSVAGGRNTEAFF	TGCAGCGTTGCAGGGGGCCGGAACACTGAAGCTTTCTTT
TRBV28	TRBD1	TRBJ2-7	once	CASTTGPEGEQYF	TGTGCCAGCACGACAGGGCCCGAGGGGGAGCAGTACTTC
TRBV21-1	-	TRBJ2-3	-	CASSTRDSPSTDTQYF	TGTGCCAGCAGCACCCGGGACAGCCCTAGCACAGATACGCAGTATTTT
TRBV3-1/TRBV3-2	TRBD2	TRBJ2-1	few	CASSQGSGSFHEQFF	TGTGCCAGCAGCCAAGGTAGCGGGAGTTTCCATGAGCAGTTCTTC
TRBV4-1	-	TRBJ2-1	-	CASSPIASPDTYNEQFF	TGCGCCAGCAGTCCTATAGCGTCCCCGGATACCTACAATGAGCAGTTCTTC
TRBV30	-	TRBJ1-6	-	CAWSVGGTDNSPLHF	TGTGCCTGGAGTGTAGGGGGTACGGATAATTCACCCCTCCACTTT
TRBV10-3	TRBD1	TRBJ2-7	-	CAIRGQGYEQYF	TGTGCCATCAGAGGACAGGGTTACGAGCAGTACTTC
TRBV7-2	TRBD1	TRBJ2-7	-	CASSLYRGRDEQYF	TGTGCCAGCAGCCTGTACAGGGGGCGCGACGAGCAGTACTTC
TRBV27	TRBD2	TRBJ2-2	-	CASSSGSRELFF	TGTGCCAGCAGTAGCGGGAGCCGGGAGCTGTTTTTT
TRBV5-6	TRBD1	TRBJ1-4	-	CASSPGQGYEKLFF	TGTGCCAGCAGCCCGGGACAGGGGTATGAAAAACTGTTTTTT
TRBV4-1	TRBD2	TRBJ2-1	-	CASSQEHSGTSYNEQFF	TGCGCCAGCAGCCAAGAACATTCCGGGACTAGCTACAATGAGCAGTTCTTC